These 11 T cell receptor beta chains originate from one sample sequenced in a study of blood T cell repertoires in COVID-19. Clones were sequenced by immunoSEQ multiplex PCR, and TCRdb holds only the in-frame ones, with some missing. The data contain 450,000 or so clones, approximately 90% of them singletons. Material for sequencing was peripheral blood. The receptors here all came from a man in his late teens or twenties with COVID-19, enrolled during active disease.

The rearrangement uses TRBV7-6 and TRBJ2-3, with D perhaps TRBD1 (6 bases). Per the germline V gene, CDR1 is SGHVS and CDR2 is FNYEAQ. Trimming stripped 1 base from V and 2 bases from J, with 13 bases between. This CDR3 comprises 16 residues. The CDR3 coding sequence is TGTGCCAGCAGCTTAGTTGTGGGGGCTTACACAGATACGCAGTATTTT. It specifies CASSLVVGAYTDTQYF. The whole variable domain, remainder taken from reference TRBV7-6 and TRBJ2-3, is GAGVSQSPRYKVTKRGQDVALRCDPISGHVSLYWYRQALGQGPEFLTYFNYEAQQDKSGLPNDRFSAERPEGSISTLTIQRTEQRDSAMYRCASSLVVGAYTDTQYFGPGTRLTVL.

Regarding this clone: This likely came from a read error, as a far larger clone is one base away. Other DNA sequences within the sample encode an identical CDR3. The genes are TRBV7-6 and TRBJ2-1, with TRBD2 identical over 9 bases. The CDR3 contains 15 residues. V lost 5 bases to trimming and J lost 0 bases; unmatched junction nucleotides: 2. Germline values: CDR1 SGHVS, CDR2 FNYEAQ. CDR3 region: CASSLSGSSYNEQFF. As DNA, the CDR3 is TGTGCCAGCAGCCTTAGCGGGAGCTCCTACAATGAGCAGTTCTTC.

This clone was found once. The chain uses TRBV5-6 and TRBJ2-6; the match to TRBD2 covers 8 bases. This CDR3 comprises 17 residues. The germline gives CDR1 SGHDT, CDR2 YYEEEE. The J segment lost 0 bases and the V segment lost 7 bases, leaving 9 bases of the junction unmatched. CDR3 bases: TGTGCCAGCTATCCCGGGACTAGTGACTCTGGGGCCAACGTCCTGACTTTC. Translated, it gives CASYPGTSDSGANVLTF.

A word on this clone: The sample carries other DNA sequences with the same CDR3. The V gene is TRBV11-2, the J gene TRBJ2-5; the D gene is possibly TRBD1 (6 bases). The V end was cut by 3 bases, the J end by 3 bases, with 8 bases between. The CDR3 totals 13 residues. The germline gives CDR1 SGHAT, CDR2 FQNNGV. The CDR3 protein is CASSLDREETQYF. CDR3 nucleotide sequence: TGTGCCAGCAGCTTGGACAGAGAAGAGACCCAGTACTTC.

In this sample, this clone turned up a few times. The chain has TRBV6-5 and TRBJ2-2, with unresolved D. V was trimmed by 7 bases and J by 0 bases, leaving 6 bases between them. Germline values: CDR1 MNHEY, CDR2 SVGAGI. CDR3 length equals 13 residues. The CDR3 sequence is CASTASNTGELFF. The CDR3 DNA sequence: TGTGCCAGCACAGCGTCGAACACCGGGGAGCTGTTTTTT.

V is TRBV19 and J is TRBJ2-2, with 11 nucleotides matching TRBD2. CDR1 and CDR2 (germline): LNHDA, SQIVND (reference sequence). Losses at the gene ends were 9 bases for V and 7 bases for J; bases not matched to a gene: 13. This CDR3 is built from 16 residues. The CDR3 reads CASSITSGRGNGELFF. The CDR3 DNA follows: TGTGCCAGCTCGATAACTAGCGGGAGAGGGAACGGGGAGCTGTTTTTT.

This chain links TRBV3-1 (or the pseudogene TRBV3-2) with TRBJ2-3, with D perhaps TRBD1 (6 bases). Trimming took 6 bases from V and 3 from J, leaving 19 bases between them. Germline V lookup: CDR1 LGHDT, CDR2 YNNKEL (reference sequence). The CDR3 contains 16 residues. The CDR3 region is CASSFSPGTRTDTQYF. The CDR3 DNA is TGTGCCAGCAGTTTCTCTCCCGGGACAAGGACAGATACGCAGTATTTT.

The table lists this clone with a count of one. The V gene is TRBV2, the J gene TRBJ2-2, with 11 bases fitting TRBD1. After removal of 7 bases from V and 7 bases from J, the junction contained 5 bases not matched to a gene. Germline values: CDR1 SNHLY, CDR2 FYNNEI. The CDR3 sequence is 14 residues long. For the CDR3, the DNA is TGTGCCAGCATTGGACAGGGGGCGATCGGGGAGCTGTTTTTT. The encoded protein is CASIGQGAIGELFF. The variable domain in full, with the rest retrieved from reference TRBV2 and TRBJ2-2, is EPEVTQTPSHQVTQMGQEVILRCVPISNHLYFYWYRQILGQKVEFLVSFYNNEISEKSEIFDDQFSVERPDGSNFTLKIRSTKLEDSAMYFCASIGQGAIGELFFGEGSRLTVL.

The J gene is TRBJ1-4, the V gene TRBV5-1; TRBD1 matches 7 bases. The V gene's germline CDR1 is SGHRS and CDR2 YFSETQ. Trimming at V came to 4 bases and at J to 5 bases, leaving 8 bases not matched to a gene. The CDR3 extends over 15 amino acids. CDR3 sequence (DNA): TGCGCCAGCAGCGACCGACAGGGCCCCAATGAAAAACTGTTTTTT. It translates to CASSDRQGPNEKLFF.

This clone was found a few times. The CDR3 loop is CSARGTNEQFF. In DNA, the CDR3 is TGCAGTGCTAGAGGTACAAATGAGCAGTTCTTC. The gene calls are TRBV20-1 and TRBJ2-1; D is ambiguous. Trimming pared 1 base from V and 7 bases from J, leaving 5 bases between. The CDR3 length is 11 residues. Germline loops: CDR1 DFQATT, CDR2 SNEGSKA (reference sequence).

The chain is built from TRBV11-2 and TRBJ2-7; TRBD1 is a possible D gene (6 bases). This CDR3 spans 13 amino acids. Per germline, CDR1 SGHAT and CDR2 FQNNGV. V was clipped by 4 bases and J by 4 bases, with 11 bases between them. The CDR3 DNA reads TGTGCCAGCAGCTCAGGTAGGGGGTACGAGCAGTACTTC. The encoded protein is CASSSGRGYEQYF.